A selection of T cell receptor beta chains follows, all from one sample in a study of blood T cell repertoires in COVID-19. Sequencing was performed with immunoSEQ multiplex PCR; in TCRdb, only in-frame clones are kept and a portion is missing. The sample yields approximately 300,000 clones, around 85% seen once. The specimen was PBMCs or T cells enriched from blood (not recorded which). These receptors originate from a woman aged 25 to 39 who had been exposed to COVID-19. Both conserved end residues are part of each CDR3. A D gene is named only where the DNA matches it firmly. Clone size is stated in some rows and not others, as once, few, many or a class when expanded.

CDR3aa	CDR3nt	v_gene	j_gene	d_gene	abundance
CASSLLMNTEAFF	TGTGCCAGCAGTTTGTTAATGAACACTGAAGCTTTCTTT	TRBV12-3/TRBV12-4	TRBJ1-1	-	-
CASSPRTGRRTEAFF	TGTGCCAGCAGCCCTAGGACAGGGAGGAGGACTGAAGCTTTCTTT	TRBV7-9	TRBJ1-1	TRBD1	few
CASSLDRNGYTF	TGCGCCAGCAGCTTGGACAGAAATGGCTACACCTTC	TRBV5-1	TRBJ1-2	-	-
CASSYSAQGASEQFF	TGTGCCAGCAGTTACTCGGCGCAGGGGGCAAGTGAGCAGTTCTTC	TRBV6-5	TRBJ2-1	TRBD1	many
CASSLGIAGELTDTQYF	TGTGCCAGCAGTCTAGGAATAGCGGGGGAACTCACAGATACGCAGTATTTT	TRBV4-2	TRBJ2-3	TRBD2	once
CASSAWDRGRNGYTF	TGTGCCAGCAGCGCTTGGGACAGGGGAAGGAATGGCTACACCTTC	TRBV7-2	TRBJ1-2	TRBD1	-
CAWDRPLTGGNQPQHF	TGTGCCTGGGATAGACCTCTAACAGGGGGCAATCAGCCCCAGCATTTT	TRBV30	TRBJ1-5	TRBD1	-
CASEGQGQSGELFF	TGTGCCAGCGAGGGACAGGGGCAAAGCGGGGAGCTGTTTTTT	TRBV6-6	TRBJ2-2	TRBD1	-
CASSLQGAEVDGYTF	TGCGCCAGCAGCTTACAGGGGGCTGAGGTAGATGGCTACACCTTC	TRBV5-1	TRBJ1-2	TRBD1	-
CASRLGQGSGELFF	TGTGCCAGCAGGTTGGGACAGGGCTCCGGGGAGCTGTTTTTT	TRBV7-3	TRBJ2-2	TRBD1	-
CASTSGLDYTF	TGTGCCAGCACCTCAGGGCTAGACTACACCTTC	TRBV12-3/TRBV12-4	TRBJ1-2	-	-
CASGLPQGPETQYF	TGTGCCAGCGGGCTCCCTCAGGGGCCGGAGACCCAGTACTTC	TRBV7-9	TRBJ2-5	-	-
CASSLALTESEQYF	TGTGCCAGCAGCTTAGCCCTCACCGAGAGCGAGCAGTACTTC	TRBV11-2	TRBJ2-7	-	few
CATSDPGQINSNQPQHF	TGTGCCACCAGTGATCCGGGACAGATCAATAGCAATCAGCCCCAGCATTTT	TRBV24-1	TRBJ1-5	TRBD1	-
CASSPLNTEAFF	TGTGCCAGCAGCCCACTCAACACTGAAGCTTTCTTT	TRBV13	TRBJ1-1	-	-
CASSLNRGKQETQYF	TGTGCCAGCAGCTTAAATCGCGGCAAGCAAGAGACCCAGTACTTC	TRBV7-2	TRBJ2-5	-	-
CASIKGGSNTEAFF	TGTGCCAGCATCAAAGGGGGCAGCAACACTGAAGCTTTCTTT	TRBV19	TRBJ1-1	TRBD1	-
CASSLFASGGAQETQYF	TGCGCCAGCAGCTTGTTCGCGAGCGGCGGGGCTCAAGAGACCCAGTACTTC	TRBV5-1	TRBJ2-5	-	-
CASRKGQGVYGYTF	TGTGCCAGCAGGAAGGGACAGGGTGTCTATGGCTACACCTTC	TRBV28	TRBJ1-2	TRBD1	once
CASSEGDSNTEAFF	TGTGCCAGCAGCGAAGGGGATTCGAACACTGAAGCTTTCTTT	TRBV7-3	TRBJ1-1	-	few
CASSVLAGGWETQYF	TGTGCCAGCAGTGTCCTCGCGGGAGGGTGGGAGACCCAGTACTTC	TRBV2	TRBJ2-5	TRBD2	-
CASSRDRATYEQYF	TGTGCCAGCAGCCGCGACAGGGCCACCTACGAGCAGTACTTC	TRBV7-2	TRBJ2-7	TRBD1	-
CSARLGETQYF	TGCAGTGCTAGACTTGGCGAGACCCAGTACTTC	TRBV20-1	TRBJ2-5	-	-
CASSLVGQGGGTDTQYF	TGTGCCAGCAGCTTGGTGGGACAGGGAGGCGGCACAGATACGCAGTATTTT	TRBV5-4	TRBJ2-3	TRBD1	-
CSASMRQGKQPQHF	TGCAGTGCTAGTATGCGACAGGGGAAGCAGCCCCAGCATTTT	TRBV20-1	TRBJ1-5	TRBD1	-
CASGRGTEAFF	TGTGCCAGCGGTCGAGGAACTGAAGCTTTCTTT	TRBV2	TRBJ1-1	-	-
CATNSGGTDTQYF	TGTGCCACCAATTCGGGGGGCACAGATACGCAGTATTTT	TRBV15	TRBJ2-3	-	once
CASSRSGSDEQFF	TGTGCCAGCAGCCGTAGCGGGAGCGATGAGCAGTTCTTC	TRBV7-3	TRBJ2-1	TRBD2	-
CASSIIRGSTEAFF	TGTGCCAGTAGTATTATCAGGGGATCCACTGAAGCTTTCTTT	TRBV19	TRBJ1-1	-	-
CASSLDRGFRGYTF	TGTGCCAGCAGCTTGGACAGGGGATTTCGTGGCTACACCTTC	TRBV5-4	TRBJ1-2	TRBD1	few
CASSGTEQETQYF	TGTGCCAGCAGTGGTACGGAGCAAGAGACCCAGTACTTC	TRBV2	TRBJ2-5	-	-
CASSVVSTDTQYF	TGTGCCAGCAGCGTAGTTAGTACAGATACGCAGTATTTT	TRBV9	TRBJ2-3	-	-
CASSLVRGRNSPLHF	TGTGCCAGCAGCTTAGTTAGGGGGCGAAATTCACCCCTCCACTTT	TRBV11-2	TRBJ1-6	TRBD1	-
CASSIGGRGAGNTGELFF	TGTGCCAGTAGTATAGGAGGACGGGGAGCGGGGAACACCGGGGAGCTGTTTTTT	TRBV19	TRBJ2-2	-	-
CAWSGGVYSPLHF	TGTGCCTGGAGTGGGGGGGTATACTCACCCCTCCACTTT	TRBV30	TRBJ1-6	-	-
CASSIESSYEQYF	TGTGCCAGTAGTATAGAGAGCTCCTACGAGCAGTACTTC	TRBV19	TRBJ2-7	-	once
CASSFRGTNQPQHF	TGTGCCAGCAGTTTTAGGGGTACCAATCAGCCCCAGCATTTT	TRBV28	TRBJ1-5	-	-